This is a list of T cell receptor beta chains from one sample in a study of blood T cell repertoires in COVID-19. Method: immunoSEQ multiplex PCR; TCRdb's copy keeps in-frame clones and lacks some. The table shows a few hundred thousand clones, with around 85% occurring only once. The sequenced sample consisted of peripheral blood. These TCRs come from a woman aged 18-29 years with acute or convalescent COVID-19. The CDR3 runs from the conserved cysteine through the conserved F or W. The D gene is left open where the match is weak. Expanded clones are given a class, and other clones once, few, many or no size at all.

NA	TRBD2	TRBV4-1	TRBJ2-2	CASSHPGLAGGLSVDTGELFF	TGCGCCAGCAGCCACCCTGGACTAGCGGGGGGGCTTTCCGTCGACACCGGGGAGCTGTTTTTT
NA	TRBD1	TRBV15	TRBJ1-6	CATSGGSYNSPLHF	TGTGCCACTTCAGGGGGCTCCTATAATTCACCCCTCCACTTT
NA	TRBD2	TRBV6-1	TRBJ2-3	CASSETRGSTDTQYF	TGTGCCAGCAGTGAAACTCGCGGGAGTACAGATACGCAGTATTTT
NA	TRBD1	TRBV6-5	TRBJ1-2	CASSPLGQINYGYTF	TGTGCCAGCAGTCCCCTGGGACAGATAAACTATGGCTACACCTTC
NA	NA	TRBV19	TRBJ1-2	CASSPQGIYGYTF	TGTGCCAGTAGTCCCCAGGGGATCTATGGCTACACCTTC
NA	NA	TRBV21-1	TRBJ2-3	CASSTRNRGDTQYF	TGTGCCAGCAGCACAAGAAATAGAGGAGATACGCAGTATTTT
NA	TRBD1	TRBV5-1	TRBJ2-7	CASSVTGGVEQYF	TGCGCCAGCAGTGTGACAGGGGGTGTCGAGCAGTACTTC
many	TRBD2	TRBV9	TRBJ2-7	CASSVDGSGRGEEQYF	TGTGCCAGCAGCGTAGATGGTAGCGGGAGGGGAGAAGAGCAGTACTTC
NA	TRBD1	TRBV2	TRBJ1-4	CASSLGTAYEKLFF	TGTGCCAGCAGTCTTGGGACAGCTTATGAAAAACTGTTTTTT
NA	TRBD1	TRBV7-9	TRBJ1-5	CASSYTGTDSNQPQHF	TGTGCCAGCAGCTACACAGGGACAGATAGCAATCAGCCCCAGCATTTT
NA	NA	TRBV5-4	TRBJ1-1	CASSPGGRVEAFF	TGTGCCAGCAGCCCCGGAGGGCGGGTTGAAGCTTTCTTT
few	TRBD1	TRBV7-9	TRBJ1-5	CASSSDRTAQPQHF	TGTGCCAGCAGCTCGGACAGGACCGCTCAGCCCCAGCATTTT
NA	TRBD2	TRBV13	TRBJ2-1	CASSRLAGASSSYNEQFF	TGTGCCAGCAGCCGACTAGCGGGGGCGTCGAGCTCCTACAATGAGCAGTTCTTC
once	TRBD2	TRBV7-2	TRBJ2-7	CASSLPGGAYEQYF	TGTGCCAGCAGCTTGCCGGGGGGGGCCTACGAGCAGTACTTC
once	TRBD1	TRBV7-6	TRBJ2-2	CASSTRQGRNTGELFF	TGTGCCAGCAGCACCCGACAGGGAAGGAACACCGGGGAGCTGTTTTTT
NA	NA	TRBV6-4	TRBJ1-1	CASKLYLGDTEAFF	TGTGCCAGCAAACTATACCTAGGTGACACTGAAGCTTTCTTT
NA	TRBD1	TRBV19	TRBJ1-6	CAIQPPGQGVSDSPLHF	TGTGCCATACAGCCCCCGGGACAGGGTGTTTCAGATTCACCCCTCCACTTT
NA	NA	TRBV27	TRBJ1-5	CASSSLGSNSNQPQHF	TGTGCCAGCAGTTCGCTCGGGTCCAATAGCAATCAGCCCCAGCATTTT
once	TRBD2	TRBV9	TRBJ2-5	CASSVGPSGEETQYF	TGTGCCAGCAGCGTAGGGCCTAGCGGGGAGGAGACCCAGTACTTC
NA	NA	TRBV5-1	TRBJ2-7	CASSLSIVSEVLDEQYF	TGCGCCAGCAGCTTGTCTATAGTGTCCGAGGTTTTGGACGAGCAGTACTTC
NA	TRBD1	TRBV19	TRBJ1-2	CASRGQGAGGYTF	TGTGCCAGTAGGGGACAGGGGGCAGGAGGCTACACCTTC
NA	NA	TRBV24-1	TRBJ1-2	CATSDWTEDYGYTF	TGTGCCACCAGTGACTGGACAGAGGACTATGGCTACACCTTC
NA	TRBD1	TRBV28	TRBJ2-7	CASSGTAYYEQYF	TGTGCCAGCTCCGGGACAGCCTACTACGAGCAGTACTTC
once	NA	TRBV5-1	TRBJ2-1	CASKPPSPNYNEQFF	TGCGCCAGCAAGCCCCCGAGCCCGAACTACAATGAGCAGTTCTTC
NA	TRBD2	TRBV5-6	TRBJ2-7	CASSTGLAGVYKQYF	TGTGCCAGCAGCACCGGACTAGCGGGAGTATATAAGCAGTACTTC
NA	TRBD1	TRBV6-5	TRBJ2-2	CASTPTGSNTGELFF	TGTGCCAGCACCCCGACAGGGTCGAACACCGGGGAGCTGTTTTTT
NA	NA	TRBV29-1	TRBJ2-7	CSVEDQGYEQYF	TGCAGCGTTGAAGACCAGGGCTACGAGCAGTACTTC
NA	TRBD1	TRBV9	TRBJ2-7	CASSVAGTAPYEQYF	TGTGCCAGCAGCGTAGCTGGGACAGCCCCCTACGAGCAGTACTTC
NA	NA	TRBV6-4	TRBJ1-2	CATLDGDMGGYTF	TGTGCCACCCTTGATGGGGACATGGGTGGCTACACCTTC
NA	NA	TRBV3-1/TRBV3-2	TRBJ1-1	CASSQRRANTEAFF	TGTGCCAGCAGCCAAAGGCGGGCAAACACTGAAGCTTTCTTT
once	NA	TRBV6-5	TRBJ1-1	CASSSRAGVGTEAFF	TGTGCCAGCAGTTCTCGCGCAGGGGTTGGCACTGAAGCTTTCTTT
NA	TRBD2	TRBV5-1	TRBJ2-1	CASSLQRGGPNEQFF	TGCGCCAGCAGCTTGCAGCGGGGGGGCCCGAATGAGCAGTTCTTC
NA	NA	TRBV5-4	TRBJ1-1	CASRQGGGNTEAFF	TGTGCCAGCAGGCAAGGGGGTGGGAACACTGAAGCTTTCTTT
NA	NA	TRBV3-1/TRBV3-2	TRBJ1-2	CASSQRAKLGYTF	TGTGCCAGCAGCCAACGAGCTAAATTAGGCTACACCTTC
NA	TRBD1	TRBV5-1	TRBJ2-2	CASGDRVNTGELFF	TGCGCCAGCGGGGACAGGGTCAACACCGGGGAGCTGTTTTTT
NA	TRBD2	TRBV27	TRBJ2-7	CASSLMVAGGYEQYF	TGTGCCAGCAGTTTAATGGTAGCGGGGGGGTACGAGCAGTACTTC
NA	TRBD1	TRBV7-9	TRBJ2-7	CASSSGTGDYEQYF	TGTGCCAGCAGCTCCGGGACAGGGGACTACGAGCAGTACTTC
NA	TRBD1	TRBV5-6	TRBJ1-6	CASSEFDRDILNSPLHF	TGTGCCAGCAGCGAATTCGACAGGGACATTTTGAATTCACCCCTCCACTTT
NA	NA	TRBV7-9	TRBJ1-3	CASSPSSHSGNTIYF	TGTGCCAGCAGCCCTAGTTCCCACTCTGGAAACACCATATATTTT
NA	TRBD1	TRBV12-5	TRBJ1-1	CASGARQGNTEAFF	TGTGCTAGTGGTGCCAGACAGGGAAACACTGAAGCTTTCTTT
NA	TRBD1	TRBV6-5	TRBJ2-2	CASKGQGSYTGELFF	TGTGCCAGCAAAGGACAGGGTAGTTATACCGGGGAGCTGTTTTTT
NA	NA	TRBV9	TRBJ2-7	CASSVGLGSYEQYF	TGTGCCAGCAGCGTAGGGCTGGGGAGCTACGAGCAGTACTTC
NA	NA	TRBV10-1	TRBJ2-7	CASSAQANHEQYF	TGCGCCAGCAGTGCCCAGGCAAACCACGAGCAGTACTTC
NA	TRBD1	TRBV9	TRBJ1-2	CASSLPGQGAGGYTF	TGTGCCAGCAGCCTACCGGGACAGGGGGCAGGTGGCTACACCTTC
NA	NA	TRBV2	TRBJ2-3	CADSRGLADTQYF	TGTGCCGATTCTAGGGGGTTGGCAGATACGCAGTATTTT